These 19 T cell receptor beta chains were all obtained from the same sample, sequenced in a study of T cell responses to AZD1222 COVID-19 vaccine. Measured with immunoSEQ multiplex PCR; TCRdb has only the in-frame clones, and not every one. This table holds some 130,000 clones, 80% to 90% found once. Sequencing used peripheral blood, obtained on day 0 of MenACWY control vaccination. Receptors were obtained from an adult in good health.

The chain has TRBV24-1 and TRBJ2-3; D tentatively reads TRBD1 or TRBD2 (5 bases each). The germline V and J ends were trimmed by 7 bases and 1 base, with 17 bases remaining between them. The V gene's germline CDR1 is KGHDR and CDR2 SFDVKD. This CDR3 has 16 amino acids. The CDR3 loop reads CATSSGRLRGTDTQYF. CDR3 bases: TGTGCCACCAGCTCGGGACGCCTGCGCGGCACAGATACGCAGTATTTT.

The CDR3 DNA reads as TGTGCCAGCAGCTTTGCGGGAGGGCCAGAAGAGCAGTTCTTC. As protein: CASSFAGGPEEQFF. The chain couples TRBV5-4 to TRBJ2-1; 9 bases align to TRBD2. Germline values: CDR1 SGHNT, CDR2 YYREEE (reference sequence). Trimming took 2 bases from V and 10 from J; bases not matched to a gene: 7. The CDR3 is 14 amino acids.

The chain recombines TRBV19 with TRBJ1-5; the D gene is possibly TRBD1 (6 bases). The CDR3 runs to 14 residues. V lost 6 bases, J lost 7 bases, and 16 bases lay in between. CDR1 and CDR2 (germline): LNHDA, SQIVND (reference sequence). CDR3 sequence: CASRGMGQTQPQHF. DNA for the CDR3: TGTGCCAGTAGGGGAATGGGACAAACCCAGCCCCAGCATTTT.

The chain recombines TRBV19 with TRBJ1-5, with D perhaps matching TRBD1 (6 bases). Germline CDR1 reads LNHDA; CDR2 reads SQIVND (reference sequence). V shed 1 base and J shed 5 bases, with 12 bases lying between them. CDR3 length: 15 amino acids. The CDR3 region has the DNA TGTGCCAGTAGTATAGTGGGGGCAGGCCATCAGCCCCAGCATTTT. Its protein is CASSIVGAGHQPQHF.

The CDR3 loop is CASSPRGGDSDTQYF. The CDR3 nucleotides are TGTGCCAGCAGCCCAAGGGGTGGGGATTCAGATACGCAGTATTTT. The chain is built from TRBV7-9 and TRBJ2-3; tentatively, D is TRBD1 (5 bases). Trimming left V 5 bases short and J 4 bases short, with 16 bases between. The CDR3 loop spans 15 amino acids. From germline, CDR1 is SEHNR and CDR2 FQNEAQ (reference sequence).

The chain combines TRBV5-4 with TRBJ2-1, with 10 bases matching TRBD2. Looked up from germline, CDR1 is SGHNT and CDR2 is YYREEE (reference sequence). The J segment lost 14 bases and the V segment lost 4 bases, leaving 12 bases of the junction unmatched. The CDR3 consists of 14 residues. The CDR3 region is CASSRDGLADEEFF. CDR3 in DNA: TGTGCCAGCAGCCGAGACGGACTAGCGGACGAAGAGTTCTTC.

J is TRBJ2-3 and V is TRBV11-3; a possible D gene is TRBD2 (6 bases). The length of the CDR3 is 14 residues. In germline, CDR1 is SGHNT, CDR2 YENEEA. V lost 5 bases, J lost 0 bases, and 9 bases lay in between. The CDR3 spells CASSPGTSTDTQYF. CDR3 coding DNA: TGTGCCAGCAGCCCCGGGACTAGCACAGATACGCAGTATTTT.

The CDR3 DNA reads TGCGCCAGCAGCCAAGATCTTAGCGCGAGGTTGTTTTTT. Translated: CASSQDLSARLFF. The J gene is TRBJ2-2, the V gene TRBV4-1; D is possibly TRBD2 (5 bases). V lost 0 bases and J 15 bases, leaving 14 bases between the germline ends. The germline CDR1 and CDR2 sequences are MGHRA and YSYEKL. This CDR3 region has 13 residues.

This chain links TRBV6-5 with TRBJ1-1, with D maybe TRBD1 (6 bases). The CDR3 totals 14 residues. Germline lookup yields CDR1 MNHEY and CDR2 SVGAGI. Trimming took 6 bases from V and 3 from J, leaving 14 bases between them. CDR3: CASSQQGFHTEAFF. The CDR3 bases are TGTGCCAGCAGCCAACAGGGATTTCACACTGAAGCTTTCTTT.

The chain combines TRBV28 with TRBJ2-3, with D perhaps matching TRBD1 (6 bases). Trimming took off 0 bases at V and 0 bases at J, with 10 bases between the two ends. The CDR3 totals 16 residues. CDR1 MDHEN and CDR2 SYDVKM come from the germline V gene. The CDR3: CASSLWTGSSTDTQYF. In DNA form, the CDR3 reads TGTGCCAGCAGTTTATGGACAGGTTCTAGCACAGATACGCAGTATTTT.

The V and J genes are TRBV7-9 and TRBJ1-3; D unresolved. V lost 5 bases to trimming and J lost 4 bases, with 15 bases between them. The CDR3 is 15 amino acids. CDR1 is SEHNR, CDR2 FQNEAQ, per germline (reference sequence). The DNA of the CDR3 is TGTGCCAGCAGCGGTGGGGAGTGGAGAGGAAACACCATATATTTT. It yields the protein CASSGGEWRGNTIYF.

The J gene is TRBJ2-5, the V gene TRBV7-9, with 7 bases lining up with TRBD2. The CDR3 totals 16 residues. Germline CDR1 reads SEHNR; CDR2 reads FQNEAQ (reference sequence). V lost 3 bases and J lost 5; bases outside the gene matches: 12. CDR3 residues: CASSFGGSHLWETQYF. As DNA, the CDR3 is TGTGCCAGCAGCTTCGGCGGGAGCCACCTTTGGGAGACCCAGTACTTC.

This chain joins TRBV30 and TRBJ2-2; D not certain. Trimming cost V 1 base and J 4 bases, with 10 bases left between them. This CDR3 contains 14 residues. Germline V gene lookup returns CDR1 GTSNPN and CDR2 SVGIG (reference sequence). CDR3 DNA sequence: TGTGCCTGGAGTGCCCCCGTGGCCACCGGGGAGCTGTTTTTT. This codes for CAWSAPVATGELFF.

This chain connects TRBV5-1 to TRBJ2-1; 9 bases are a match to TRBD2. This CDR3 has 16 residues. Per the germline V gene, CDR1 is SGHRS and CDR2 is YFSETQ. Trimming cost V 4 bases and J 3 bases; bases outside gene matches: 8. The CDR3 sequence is CASSPRLAANYNEQFF. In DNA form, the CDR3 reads TGCGCCAGCAGCCCAAGACTAGCGGCAAACTACAATGAGCAGTTCTTC.

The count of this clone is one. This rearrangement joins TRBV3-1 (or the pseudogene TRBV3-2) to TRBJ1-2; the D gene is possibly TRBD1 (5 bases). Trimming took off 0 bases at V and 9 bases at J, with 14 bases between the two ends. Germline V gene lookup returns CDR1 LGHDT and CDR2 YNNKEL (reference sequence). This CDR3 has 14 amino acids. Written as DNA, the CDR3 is TGTGCCAGCAGCCAAGATGGACAAGGCTCCAGCTACACCTTC. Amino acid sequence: CASSQDGQGSSYTF.

The CDR3 sequence: CASRFRGTNSGNTIYF. As DNA, the CDR3 is TGTGCCAGCAGATTCCGGGGCACCAACTCTGGAAACACCATATATTTT. The rearrangement uses TRBV13 and TRBJ1-3, with D maybe TRBD1 (5 bases). The CDR3 has 16 amino acids. Germline CDR1 reads PRHDT; CDR2 reads FYEKMQ (reference sequence). V was trimmed by 6 bases and J by 0 bases, leaving 15 bases between them.

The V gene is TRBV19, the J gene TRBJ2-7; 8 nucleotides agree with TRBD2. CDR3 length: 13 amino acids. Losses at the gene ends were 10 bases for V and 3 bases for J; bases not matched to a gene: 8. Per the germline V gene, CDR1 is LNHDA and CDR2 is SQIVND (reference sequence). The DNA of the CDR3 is TGTGCCACAAGCGGGAGATCCCTCTACGAGCAGTACTTC. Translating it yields CATSGRSLYEQYF.

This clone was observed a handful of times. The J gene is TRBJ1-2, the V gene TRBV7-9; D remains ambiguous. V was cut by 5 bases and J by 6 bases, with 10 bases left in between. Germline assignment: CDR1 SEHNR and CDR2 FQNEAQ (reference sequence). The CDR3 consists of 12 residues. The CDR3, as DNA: TGTGCCAGCAGCGCCGGACGCGATGGCTACACCTTC. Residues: CASSAGRDGYTF. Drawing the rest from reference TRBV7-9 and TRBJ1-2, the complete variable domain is DTGVSQNPRHKITKRGQNVTFRCDPISEHNRLYWYRQTLGQGPEFLTYFQNEAQLEKSRLLSDRFSAERPKGSFSTLEIQRTEQGDSAMYLCASSAGRDGYTFGSGTRLTVV.

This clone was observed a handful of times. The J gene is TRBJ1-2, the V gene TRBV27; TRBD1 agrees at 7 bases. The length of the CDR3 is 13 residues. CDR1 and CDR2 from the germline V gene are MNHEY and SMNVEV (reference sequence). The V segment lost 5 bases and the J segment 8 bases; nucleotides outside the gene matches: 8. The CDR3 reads CASSTTGSQGYTF. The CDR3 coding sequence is TGTGCCAGCAGTACGACAGGGTCTCAAGGCTACACCTTC.